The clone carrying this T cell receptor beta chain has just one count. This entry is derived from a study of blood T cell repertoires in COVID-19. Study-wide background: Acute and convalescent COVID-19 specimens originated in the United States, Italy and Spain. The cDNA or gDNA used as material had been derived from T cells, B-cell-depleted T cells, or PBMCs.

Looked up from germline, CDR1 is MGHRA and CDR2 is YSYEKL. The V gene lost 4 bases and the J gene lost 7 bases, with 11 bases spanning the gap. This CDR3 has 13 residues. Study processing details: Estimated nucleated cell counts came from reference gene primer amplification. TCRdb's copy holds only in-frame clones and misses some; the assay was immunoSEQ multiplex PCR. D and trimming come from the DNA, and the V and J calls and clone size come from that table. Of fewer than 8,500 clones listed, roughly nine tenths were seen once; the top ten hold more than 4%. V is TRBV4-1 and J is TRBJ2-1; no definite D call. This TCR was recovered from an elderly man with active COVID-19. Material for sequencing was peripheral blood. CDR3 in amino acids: CASSPLGPNEQFF. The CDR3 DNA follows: TGCGCCAGCAGCCCCCTGGGCCCTAATGAGCAGTTCTTC.